The 3 T cell receptor beta chains given below trace back to one sample, sequenced in a study of radiation and T cells in renal cell carcinoma. The table came from immunoSEQ multiplex PCR; TCRdb's copy has only in-frame clones and leaves some out. The sample lists around 170,000 clones, around 90% occurring once. Time point denoted: blood 4 weeks post-SBRT, at nephrectomy. Noted treatment: 15 Gy SBRT to primary tumor, nephrectomy 4 weeks later. The sequences come from blood, collected from a patient whose treatment included radiotherapy and nephrectomy. The receptors stem from a woman in her 50s with renal cell carcinoma.

The chain recombines TRBV11-1 with TRBJ2-1; D tentatively reads TRBD1 or TRBD2 (5 bases each). V dropped 4 bases and J dropped 9 bases, with 16 bases sitting between them. CDR1 and CDR2 from the germline V gene are SGHAT and FQDESV (reference sequence). The length of the CDR3 is 14 residues. The DNA for the CDR3 is TGTGCCAGCAGCTCGTCCCTCCGAGGGACTGAGCAGTTCTTC. It encodes CASSSSLRGTEQFF. Filled out from reference TRBV11-1 and TRBJ2-1, the complete variable domain reads EAEVAQSPRYKITEKSQAVAFWCDPISGHATLYWYRQILGQGPELLVQFQDESVVDDSQLPKDRFSAERLKGVDSTLKIQPAELGDSAMYLCASSSSLRGTEQFFGPGTRLTVL.

In its sample, this clone was seen a few times. The chain joins TRBV11-1 to TRBJ2-1, with D possibly TRBD2 on 7 matching bases. The germline gives CDR1 SGHAT, CDR2 FQDESV (reference sequence). CDR3 length: 14 residues. Trimming took off 9 bases at V and 7 bases at J, with 19 bases between the two ends. The CDR3 nucleotides are TGTGCCAGTCAAGGGGGGGCGTATTCGAATGAGCAGTTCTTC. This sequence encodes CASQGGAYSNEQFF. Full variable domain (rest looked up from reference TRBV11-1 and TRBJ2-1): EAEVAQSPRYKITEKSQAVAFWCDPISGHATLYWYRQILGQGPELLVQFQDESVVDDSQLPKDRFSAERLKGVDSTLKIQPAELGDSAMYLCASQGGAYSNEQFFGPGTRLTVL.

The V gene is TRBV9, the J gene TRBJ2-1; TRBD2 matches at 8 bases. The germline V gene has CDR1 SGDLS and CDR2 YYNGEE. J lost 5 bases, V lost 4 bases, and 11 bases had no gene match. The CDR3 loop spans 16 amino acids. This chain's CDR3 is CASSPMIGGADNEQFF. The DNA of the CDR3 is TGTGCCAGCAGCCCTATGATCGGGGGGGCCGACAATGAGCAGTTCTTC.